These 9 T cell receptor beta chains share one sample of origin, sequenced in a study of cytomegalovirus exposure and HLA in healthy donors. Use of 60 Vbeta and 13 Jbeta primers characterized the PCR. This table comes from immunoSEQ multiplex PCR, and its TCRdb copy is limited to in-frame clones, with some not included. The sample has about 160,000 clones, 60% to 75% seen once. Sequenced material: PBMCs. The receptors stem from a woman aged 45-65 years in good health and CMV-seropositive.

J is TRBJ2-2 and V is TRBV9; 9 bases line up with TRBD1. Germline lookup yields CDR1 SGDLS and CDR2 YYNGEE. V lost 4 bases and J lost 1; bases outside the gene matches: 5. The CDR3 covers 16 residues. The CDR3 reads CASSFGQGMNTGELFF. The CDR3, as DNA: TGTGCCAGCAGCTTCGGACAGGGGATGAACACCGGGGAGCTGTTTTTT.

The V gene is TRBV19, the J gene TRBJ1-1; a weak D match, TRBD1 (5 bases). The CDR3 sequence is 15 residues long. Germline loops: CDR1 LNHDA, CDR2 SQIVND (reference sequence). Trimming shortened V by 2 bases and J by 6 bases, and 16 bases separated the two germline ends. The CDR3 bases are TGTGCCAGTAGTATATTGACAGATAGTAACCCTGAAGCTTTCTTT. This codes for CASSILTDSNPEAFF.

This chain's CDR3 is CASSPLGYEQYF. The CDR3 coding sequence is TGTGCCAGCTCACCACTCGGTTACGAGCAGTACTTC. The chain recombines TRBV18 with TRBJ2-7; no firm D call. The CDR3 runs 12 residues. Trimming shortened V by 1 base and J by 4 bases, and 5 bases separated the two germline ends. Germline V gives CDR1 KGHSH, CDR2 LQKENI.

This sequence joins TRBV2 and TRBJ2-1; D uncertain. CDR1 SNHLY and CDR2 FYNNEI come from the germline V gene. Trimming took 7 bases from V and 3 from J, leaving 4 bases between them. This CDR3 is 11 amino acids long. DNA for the CDR3: TGTGCCAGCACCATCTACAATGAGCAGTTCTTC. Translation gives CASTIYNEQFF.

The chain links TRBV12-5 to TRBJ2-5; possibly TRBD2 for D (5 bases). Germline CDR1 is LGHNT and CDR2 is FRNRAP. The CDR3 sequence is 16 residues long. V lost 5 bases, J lost 1 base, and 17 bases lay in between. CDR3 sequence: CASGPVGSEVQETQYF. DNA for the CDR3: TGTGCTAGTGGTCCGGTTGGTAGCGAAGTCCAAGAGACCCAGTACTTC.

This chain joins TRBV6-1 and TRBJ2-1; 10 bases are shared with TRBD1. With 3 bases clipped from V and 4 bases from J, the junction kept 3 bases outside the gene matches. Germline V CDR1 and CDR2: MNHNS, SASEGT. The CDR3 spans 15 residues. This CDR3 is CASSDGTGDYNEQFF. CDR3 in DNA: TGTGCCAGCAGTGACGGGACAGGGGATTACAATGAGCAGTTCTTC.

The chain has TRBV5-6 and TRBJ2-3; D gene unclear. CDR3 size: 12 residues. Per the germline V gene, CDR1 is SGHDT and CDR2 is YYEEEE. Trimming removed 3 bases from V and 4 bases from J, with 6 bases in between. The CDR3, as DNA: TGTGCCAGCAGCTCTAAACCAGATACGCAGTATTTT. Its translation: CASSSKPDTQYF. The variable domain in full, completed from reference TRBV5-6 and TRBJ2-3, reads DAGVTQSPTHLIKTRGQQVTLRCSPKSGHDTVSWYQQALGQGPQFIFQYYEEEERQRGNFPDRFSGHQFPNYSSELNVNALLLGDSALYLCASSSKPDTQYFGPGTRLTVL.

This rearrangement joins TRBV5-1 to TRBJ2-3; TRBD1 matches 11 bases. Trimming took 0 bases from V and 2 from J; bases not matched to a gene: 5. Germline V lookup: CDR1 SGHRS, CDR2 YFSETQ. The CDR3 loop spans 17 amino acids. The CDR3 DNA sequence: TGCGCCAGCAGCTTGGCGGGACAGGGGGGGTTCACAGATACGCAGTATTTT. Its protein is CASSLAGQGGFTDTQYF.

This chain links TRBV11-2 with TRBJ2-3, with 9 bases matching TRBD1. Trimming cost V 2 bases and J 5 bases; bases outside gene matches: 11. This CDR3 region has 17 residues. The germline V gene encodes CDR1 SGHAT and CDR2 FQNNGV. CDR3 bases: TGTGCCAGCAGCTTACACCGGGACAGGGTGTTGGGAGATACGCAGTATTTT. This encodes CASSLHRDRVLGDTQYF.